Included here is one T cell receptor (beta chain) sequence, with context. The source of the sample is a study of blood T cell repertoires in COVID-19. About the study: The United States, Italy and Spain provided the acute and convalescent COVID-19 samples. The analysed material was cDNA or gDNA that came from T cells, B-cell-depleted T cells, or PBMCs.

Original handling: How many nucleated cells were present was estimated from reference gene primer amplification. TCRdb's table, derived via immunoSEQ multiplex PCR, lists solely in-frame clones and lacks some. Clone size and V and J calls were adopted from that table, with D and trimming inferred from the DNA. The sample holds about 160,000 clones, roughly 71% seen once. This CDR3 contains 13 residues. V was cut by 3 bases and J by 7 bases, with 15 bases left in between. Looked up from germline, CDR1 is SQVTM and CDR2 is ANQGSEA. This clonotype was obtained from an elderly woman with acute or convalescent COVID-19. The chain recombines TRBV29-1 with TRBJ1-2, with a weak D call TRBD1 (5 bases). The sequenced sample consisted of peripheral blood. CDR3: CSVDRQGLGGYTF. The CDR3 DNA sequence: TGCAGCGTTGATCGGCAGGGACTAGGTGGCTACACCTTC.